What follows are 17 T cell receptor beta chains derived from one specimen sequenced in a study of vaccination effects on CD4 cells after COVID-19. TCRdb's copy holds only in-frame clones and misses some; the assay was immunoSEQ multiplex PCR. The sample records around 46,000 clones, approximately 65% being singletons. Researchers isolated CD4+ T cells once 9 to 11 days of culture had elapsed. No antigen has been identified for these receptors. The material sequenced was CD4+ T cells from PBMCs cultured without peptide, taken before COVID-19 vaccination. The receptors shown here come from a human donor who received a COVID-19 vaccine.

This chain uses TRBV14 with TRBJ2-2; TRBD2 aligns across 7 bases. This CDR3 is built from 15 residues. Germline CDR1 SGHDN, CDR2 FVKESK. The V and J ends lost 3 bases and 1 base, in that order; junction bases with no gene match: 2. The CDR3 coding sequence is TGTGCCAGCAGCCACCTAGCGGAGAACACCGGGGAGCTGTTTTTT. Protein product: CASSHLAENTGELFF.

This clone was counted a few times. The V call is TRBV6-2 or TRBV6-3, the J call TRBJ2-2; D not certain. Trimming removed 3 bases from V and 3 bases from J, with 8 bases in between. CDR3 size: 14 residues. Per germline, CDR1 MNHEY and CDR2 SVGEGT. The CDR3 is CASSYAYDTGELFF. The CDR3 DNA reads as TGTGCCAGCAGTTATGCGTACGACACCGGGGAGCTGTTTTTT.

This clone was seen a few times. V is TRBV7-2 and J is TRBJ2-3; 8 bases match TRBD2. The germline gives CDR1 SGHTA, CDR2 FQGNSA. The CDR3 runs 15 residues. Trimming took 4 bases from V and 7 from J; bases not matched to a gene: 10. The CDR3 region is CASSSRGSGDYTQYF. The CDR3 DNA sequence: TGTGCCAGCAGCTCGAGGGGTAGCGGGGACTATACGCAGTATTTT.

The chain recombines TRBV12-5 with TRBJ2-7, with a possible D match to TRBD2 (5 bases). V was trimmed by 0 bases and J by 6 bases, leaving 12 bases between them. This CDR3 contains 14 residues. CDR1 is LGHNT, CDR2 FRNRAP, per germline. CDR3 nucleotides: TGTGCTAGTGGTTTGGTACTAGGGTCGGGCGAGCAGTACTTC. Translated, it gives CASGLVLGSGEQYF.

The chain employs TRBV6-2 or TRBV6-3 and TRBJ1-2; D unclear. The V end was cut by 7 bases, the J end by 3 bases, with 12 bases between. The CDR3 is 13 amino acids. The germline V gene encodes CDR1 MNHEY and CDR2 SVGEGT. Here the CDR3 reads CASNPEFDYGYTF. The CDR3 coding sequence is TGTGCCAGCAACCCAGAGTTCGACTATGGCTACACCTTC.

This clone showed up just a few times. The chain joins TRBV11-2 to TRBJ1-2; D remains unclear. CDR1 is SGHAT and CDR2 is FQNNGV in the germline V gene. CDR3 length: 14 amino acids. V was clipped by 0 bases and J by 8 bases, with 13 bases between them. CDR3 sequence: CASSLDRGAGGYTF. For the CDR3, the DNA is TGTGCCAGCAGCTTAGATCGAGGTGCGGGCGGCTACACCTTC.

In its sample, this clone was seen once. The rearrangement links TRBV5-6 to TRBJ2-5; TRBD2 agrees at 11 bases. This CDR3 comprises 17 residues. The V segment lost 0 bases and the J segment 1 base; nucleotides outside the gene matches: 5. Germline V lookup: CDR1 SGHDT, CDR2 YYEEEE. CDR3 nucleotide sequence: TGTGCCAGCAGCTTGGCCGGACTAGCGGGCTCCCAAGAGACCCAGTACTTC. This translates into CASSLAGLAGSQETQYF. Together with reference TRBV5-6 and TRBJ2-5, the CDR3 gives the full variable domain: DAGVTQSPTHLIKTRGQQVTLRCSPKSGHDTVSWYQQALGQGPQFIFQYYEEEERQRGNFPDRFSGHQFPNYSSELNVNALLLGDSALYLCASSLAGLAGSQETQYFGPGTRLLVL.

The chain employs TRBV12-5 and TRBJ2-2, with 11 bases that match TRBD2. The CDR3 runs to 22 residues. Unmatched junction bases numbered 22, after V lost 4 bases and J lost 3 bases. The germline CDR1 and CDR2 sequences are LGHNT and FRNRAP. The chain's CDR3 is CASGSQTKTSGEGETHTGELFF. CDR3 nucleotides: TGTGCTAGTGGTTCGCAAACAAAGACTAGCGGGGAGGGAGAGACACACACCGGGGAGCTGTTTTTT.

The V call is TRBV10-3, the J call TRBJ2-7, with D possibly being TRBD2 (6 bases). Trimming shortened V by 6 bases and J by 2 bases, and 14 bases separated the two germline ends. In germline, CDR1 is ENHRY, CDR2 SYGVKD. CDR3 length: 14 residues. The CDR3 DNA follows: TGTGCCATCAGGGGGGGTCAGAGTACCTACGAGCAGTACTTC. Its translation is CAIRGGQSTYEQYF.

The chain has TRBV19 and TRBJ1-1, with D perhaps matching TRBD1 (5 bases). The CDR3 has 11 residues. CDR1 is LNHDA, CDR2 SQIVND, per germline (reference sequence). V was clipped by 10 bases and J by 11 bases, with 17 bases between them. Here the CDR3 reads CATRARVGAFF. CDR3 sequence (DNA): TGTGCCACCAGGGCCCGGGTGGGTGCTTTCTTT.

CDR3 sequence: CSASGPGLTGTDTQYF. Written as DNA, the CDR3 is TGCAGTGCTAGTGGACCCGGCCTGACAGGGACGGATACGCAGTATTTT. The chain couples TRBV20-1 to TRBJ2-3, with 7 bases identical to TRBD1. The CDR3 consists of 16 residues. Per the germline V gene, CDR1 is DFQATT and CDR2 is SNEGSKA (reference sequence). With V trimmed by 3 bases and J by 6 bases, 15 bases remained unmatched.

This CDR3 reads CASSPGTEKNTGELFF. The CDR3 region has the DNA TGTGCCAGCTCCCCTGGGACAGAGAAGAACACCGGGGAGCTGTTTTTT. The V and J genes are TRBV18 and TRBJ2-2; 7 bases match TRBD1. CDR3 length: 16 amino acids. Trimming cost V 6 bases and J 1 base; bases outside gene matches: 8. Germline V CDR1 and CDR2: KGHSH, LQKENI.

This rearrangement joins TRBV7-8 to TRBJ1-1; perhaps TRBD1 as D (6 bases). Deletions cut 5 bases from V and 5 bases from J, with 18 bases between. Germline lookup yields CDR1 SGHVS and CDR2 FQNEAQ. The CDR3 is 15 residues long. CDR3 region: CASSTEGGGGTEAFF. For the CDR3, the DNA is TGTGCCAGCAGCACCGAGGGGGGGGGAGGTACTGAAGCTTTCTTT. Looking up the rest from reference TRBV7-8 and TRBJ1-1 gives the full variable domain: GAGVSQSPRYKVAKRGQDVALRCDPISGHVSLFWYQQALGQGPEFLTYFQNEAQLDKSGLPSDRFFAERPEGSVSTLKIQRTQQEDSAVYLCASSTEGGGGTEAFFGQGTRLTVV.

CDR3 region: CAWDRGDTEAFF. The CDR3 coding sequence is TGTGCCTGGGACAGGGGCGACACTGAAGCTTTCTTT. The rearrangement uses TRBV30 and TRBJ1-1, with TRBD1 identical over 8 bases. CDR3 length equals 12 residues. After removal of 5 bases from V and 3 bases from J, the junction contained 2 bases not matched to a gene. Germline loops: CDR1 GTSNPN, CDR2 SVGIG (reference sequence).

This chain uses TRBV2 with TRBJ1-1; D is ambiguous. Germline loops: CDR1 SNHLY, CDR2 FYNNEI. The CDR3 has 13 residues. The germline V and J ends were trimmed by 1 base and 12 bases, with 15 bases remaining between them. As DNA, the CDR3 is TGTGCCAGCAGTGAAGGGAGTAGGGTGACGACTTTCTTT. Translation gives CASSEGSRVTTFF.

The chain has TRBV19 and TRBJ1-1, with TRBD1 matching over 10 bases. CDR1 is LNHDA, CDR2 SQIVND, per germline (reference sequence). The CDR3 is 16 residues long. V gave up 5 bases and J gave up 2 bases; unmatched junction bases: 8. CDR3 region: CASSLLTGGSNTEAFF. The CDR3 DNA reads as TGTGCCAGTAGTCTCCTGACAGGGGGCTCCAACACTGAAGCTTTCTTT.

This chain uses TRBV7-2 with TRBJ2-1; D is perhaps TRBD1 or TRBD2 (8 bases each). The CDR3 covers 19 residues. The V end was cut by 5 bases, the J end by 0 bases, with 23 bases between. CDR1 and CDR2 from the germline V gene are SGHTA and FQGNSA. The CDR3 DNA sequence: TGTGCCAGCAGCAAGGACAGGGTGGGTAGCGGGGCCTCCTACAATGAGCAGTTCTTC. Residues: CASSKDRVGSGASYNEQFF.